The 6 T cell receptor beta chains below were found in one sample sequenced in a study of patients and donors after allogeneic stem cell transplantation. TCRdb redid the calling of the RT-PCR reads with MiXCR, one entry per CDR3 protein. The sample lists some 960,000 distinct CDR3 sequences; about a sixth were seen once. The sequenced material came from blood, either unsorted or a sorted T cell fraction (not recorded which). The receptors stem from a human donor who was either an allogeneic HSCT recipient or a stem cell or donor lymphocyte infusion donor (not recorded which). It is not recorded whose cells these are; they may come from a transplant donor.

CDR3 region: CSVEAVSGSNTEAFF. DNA of the CDR3: TGCAGCGTTGAAGCGGTTTCTGGGTCGAACACTGAAGCTTTCTTT. This chain connects TRBV29-1 to TRBJ1-1, with D hard to call. The CDR3 extends over 15 amino acids. The V gene's germline CDR1 is SQVTM and CDR2 ANQGSEA. V lost 1 base to trimming and J lost 1 base, with 13 bases between them.

This clonotype was detected many times. Relative to the germline gene, one junction end is altered; a read error may explain this. The chain has TRBV4-2 and TRBJ2-7, with no clear D. Per the germline V gene, CDR1 is LGHNA and CDR2 is YNFKEQ. The CDR3 is 12 amino acids. CDR3 in amino acids: CASSQVSYEQYF. In DNA form, the CDR3 reads TGCGCCAGCAGCCAAGTTAGCTACGAGCAGTACTTC.

Only a few counts were recorded for this clonotype. The rearrangement joins TRBV20-1 to TRBJ1-5, with D possibly matching TRBD1 (6 bases). The V gene's germline CDR1 is DFQATT and CDR2 SNEGSKA (reference sequence). Trimming took off 6 bases at V and 0 bases at J, with 12 bases between the two ends. The CDR3 length is 14 residues. This CDR3 is CSALSDSSNQPQHF. The CDR3 nucleotides are TGCAGTGCCCTCTCGGACAGTAGCAATCAGCCCCAGCATTTT.

CDR3 in DNA: TGTGCCTGGAGTGGCCTTTATAATTCACCCCTCCACTTT. This gives the protein CAWSGLYNSPLHF. This sequence joins TRBV30 and TRBJ1-6; D is unclear. The CDR3 consists of 13 residues. Germline V gene sequence: CDR1 GTSNPN, CDR2 SVGIG (reference sequence). The V end was cut by 1 base, the J end by 4 bases, with 5 bases between. The full variable domain, with the rest looked up from reference TRBV30 and TRBJ1-6, is SQTIHQWPATLVQPVGSPLSLECTVEGTSNPNLYWYRQAAGRGLQLLFYSVGIGQISSEVPQNLSASRPQDRQFILSSKKLLLSDSGFYLCAWSGLYNSPLHFGNGTRLTVT.

This clonotype occurred many times. V gene TRBV7-9 combines with J gene TRBJ2-2, with D tentatively TRBD1 or TRBD2 (5 bases each). V was pared by 2 bases and J by 3 bases, with 10 bases between. Germline assignment: CDR1 SEHNR and CDR2 FQNEAQ (reference sequence). The CDR3 is made up of 15 amino acids. CDR3 loop: CASSLIGAYTGELFF. The CDR3 DNA is TGTGCCAGCAGCTTAATCGGGGCTTACACCGGGGAGCTGTTTTTT.

In this sample, this clonotype turned up once. This CDR3 reads CASSLGTATAGTEAFF. CDR3 in DNA: TGTGCCAGCAGCTTAGGTACAGCGACGGCTGGCACTGAAGCTTTCTTT. The chain employs TRBV7-6 and TRBJ1-1; D remains unclear. CDR3 length equals 16 residues. Germline-derived CDR1 and CDR2 are SGHVS and FNYEAQ. The ends were cut back, 1 base at V and 4 bases at J, with 16 bases in the middle. Using reference TRBV7-6 and TRBJ1-1 for the parts outside the CDR3, the full variable domain is GAGVSQSPRYKVTKRGQDVALRCDPISGHVSLYWYRQALGQGPEFLTYFNYEAQQDKSGLPNDRFSAERPEGSISTLTIQRTEQRDSAMYRCASSLGTATAGTEAFFGQGTRLTVV.